These 24 T cell receptor beta chains originate from one sample sequenced in a study of Ad26.COV2.S vaccination and SARS-CoV-2 variants (dated by TCRdb to the early 2020s). The treatment or condition label, read with the paper, signifies: 15 to 20 received Ad26.COV2.S at low or high dose, single or two shots; several received placebo; per-sample allocation not given. Repertoires of vaccine and placebo recipients were sequenced from samples taken on day 63 after the first injection. Libraries were built with the immunoSEQ multiplex PCR assay. TCRdb re-hosts the immuneACCESS table, in-frame sequences only. Its copies lack some clones; in the studies checked, an unresolved V gene accounts for under half of them, and the cause for the rest is not known. Present in this sample are 300,000 to 400,000 clones, about 86% of which were seen just once. The top ten hold roughly 2.1% of the sample. Sample: peripheral blood, taken in a trial of Ad26.COV2.S vaccine versus placebo. The receptor source for this set is a person between 18 and 59 years old who received the Ad26.COV2.S COVID-19 vaccine or a placebo.

The chain has TRBV7-3 and TRBJ1-2, with a tentative D call TRBD1 (5 bases). Germline V CDR1 and CDR2: SGHTA, FQGTGA. Trimming removed 5 bases at V and 2 bases at J, with 21 bases between. This CDR3 has 17 residues. CDR3 DNA sequence: TGTGCCAGCAGCCCCACCCCGGCGGGGCTAGAGAACTATGGCTACACCTTC. Amino acid sequence: CASSPTPAGLENYGYTF.

The chain couples TRBV5-4 to TRBJ2-5; D possibly corresponds to TRBD2 (6 bases). This CDR3 region has 15 residues. Per germline, CDR1 SGHNT and CDR2 YYREEE (reference sequence). V was trimmed by 5 bases and J by 0 bases, leaving 14 bases between them. CDR3 residues: CASRLPGGNQETQYF. CDR3 nucleotides: TGTGCCAGCAGGTTACCCGGCGGGAACCAAGAGACCCAGTACTTC.

The genes are TRBV6-5 and TRBJ2-1, with D maybe TRBD1 (5 bases). Trimming removed 4 bases from V and 0 bases from J, with 13 bases in between. CDR1 is MNHEY, CDR2 SVGAGI, per germline. This CDR3 spans 16 amino acids. The CDR3, as DNA: TGTGCCAGCAGTTCCTTTCACAGGCCCTCCTACAATGAGCAGTTCTTC. It translates to CASSSFHRPSYNEQFF.

The J gene is TRBJ2-1, the V gene TRBV10-1; 8 bases line up with TRBD1. V was pared by 2 bases and J by 12 bases, with 6 bases of the junction left unmatched. Germline CDR1 reads WNHNN; CDR2 reads SYGVQD (reference sequence). The CDR3 consists of 13 residues. CDR3 nucleotides: TGCGCCAGCAGTGAGGTCAGGGGGCGTGGGCAGTTCTTC. Translating gives CASSEVRGRGQFF.

This rearrangement joins TRBV6-6 to TRBJ2-1; 7 bases match TRBD2. Germline CDR1 reads MNHNY; CDR2 reads SVGAGI (reference sequence). This CDR3 is 14 amino acids long. Trimming cost V 5 bases and J 6 bases; bases outside gene matches: 7. CDR3 loop: CASSGRTSPNEQFF. DNA of the CDR3: TGTGCCAGCAGTGGAAGGACTAGTCCCAATGAGCAGTTCTTC.

This clone was seen a handful of times. V is TRBV3-1 (or the pseudogene TRBV3-2) and J is TRBJ1-1, with unresolved D. Germline loops: CDR1 LGHDT, CDR2 YNNKEL (reference sequence). Trimming removed 3 bases at V and 0 bases at J, with 11 bases between. The CDR3 consists of 15 residues. The CDR3 DNA follows: TGTGCCAGCAGCCAGAACCGGGGATTGAACACTGAAGCTTTCTTT. Protein sequence: CASSQNRGLNTEAFF.

The chain links TRBV29-1 to TRBJ1-1; TRBD1 agrees at 8 bases. This CDR3 region has 14 residues. V shed 8 bases and J 5 bases; nucleotides not matched to a gene: 13. CDR1 and CDR2 (germline): SQVTM, ANQGSEA. CDR3 residues: CSTRLPGGYTEAFF. CDR3 DNA sequence: TGCAGCACCAGATTACCAGGGGGCTATACTGAAGCTTTCTTT.

J is TRBJ2-4 and V is TRBV7-2; the D call may be TRBD1 or TRBD2 (6 bases each). V lost 6 bases, J lost 6 bases, and 18 bases lay in between. Germline values: CDR1 SGHTA, CDR2 FQGNSA. This CDR3 comprises 15 residues. The DNA for the CDR3 is TGTGCCAGCAGAATCAACCCCGGAGGGGGAAACATTCAGTACTTC. This codes for CASRINPGGGNIQYF.

The rearrangement links TRBV7-8 to TRBJ2-5; D gene uncertain. The V end lost 0 bases, the J end lost 5 bases, and 7 bases lay between the germline ends. The CDR3 extends over 13 amino acids. The germline V gene has CDR1 SGHVS and CDR2 FQNEAQ. The DNA for the CDR3 is TGTGCCAGCAGCTTAGCCGTTCTGGAGACCCAGTACTTC. Encoded protein: CASSLAVLETQYF.

The gene calls are TRBV7-2 and TRBJ1-5; 7 bases align to TRBD1. The CDR3 totals 14 residues. Per the germline V gene, CDR1 is SGHTA and CDR2 is FQGNSA. With V trimmed by 1 base and J by 4 bases, 1 base remained unmatched. This CDR3 is CASSLEQGNQPQHF. As DNA, the CDR3 is TGTGCCAGCAGCTTAGAACAGGGGAATCAGCCCCAGCATTTT.

CDR3 region: CASSLGGAPGPLHF. Written as DNA, the CDR3 is TGTGCCAGCAGCTTGGGAGGGGCCCCCGGGCCCCTCCACTTT. The chain has TRBV5-4 and TRBJ1-6; tentative D call: TRBD1 (5 bases). CDR1 is SGHNT and CDR2 is YYREEE in the germline V gene (reference sequence). CDR3 length: 14 amino acids. Trimming removed 0 bases from V and 13 bases from J, with 14 bases in between. The full variable domain, rest sourced from reference TRBV5-4 and TRBJ1-6, is ETGVTQSPTHLIKTRGQQVTLRCSSQSGHNTVSWYQQALGQGPQFIFQYYREEENGRGNFPPRFSGLQFPNYSSELNVNALELDDSALYLCASSLGGAPGPLHFGNGTRLTVT.

The chain has TRBV7-9 and TRBJ2-1, with 13 nucleotides matching TRBD2. This CDR3 spans 16 amino acids. Germline V lookup: CDR1 SEHNR, CDR2 FQNEAQ (reference sequence). The trim removed 3 bases at V and 7 bases at J, leaving 6 bases unmatched. The chain's CDR3 is CASSFYSTSGGNEQFF. The CDR3 DNA follows: TGTGCCAGCAGCTTTTATTCGACTAGCGGGGGGAATGAGCAGTTCTTC.

As DNA, the CDR3 is TGTGCCAGTAGTATAGAAACTGGGACAGGGGCGTCAGCTTTCTTT. Its translation is CASSIETGTGASAFF. The J gene is TRBJ1-1, the V gene TRBV19; 10 nucleotides line up with TRBD1. There are 15 residues in the CDR3. Trimming removed 0 bases from V and 10 bases from J; junction bases left unmatched: 8. Germline CDR1 reads LNHDA; CDR2 reads SQIVND (reference sequence).

V and J are TRBV2 and TRBJ1-2; D gene unclear. V was trimmed by 2 bases and J by 0 bases, leaving 16 bases between them. The CDR3 covers 17 residues. Germline CDR1 SNHLY, CDR2 FYNNEI. The CDR3 bases are TGTGCCAGCAGTGAATTAGGAGGTCCGAAAACTAACTATGGCTACACCTTC. Translating it yields CASSELGGPKTNYGYTF.

Note on this clone: The junction and the germline gene differ at one end; a read error may be behind it. The V gene is TRBV7-7, the J gene TRBJ2-3; no clear D gene. The CDR3 consists of 15 residues. Germline lookup yields CDR1 SSHAT and CDR2 FNYEAQ (reference sequence). DNA of the CDR3: TGTGCTAGCAGCTTAGGGCTGGGTGGCGCAGATACGCAGTATTTT. It is translated as CASSLGLGGADTQYF.

The chain joins TRBV6-5 to TRBJ1-3; unclear D gene. Germline V gene data show CDR1 as MNHEY and CDR2 as SVGAGI. V shed 6 bases and J shed 7 bases, with 16 bases lying between them. The CDR3 runs 14 residues. In DNA form, the CDR3 reads TGTGCCAGCAGGTTAATGAGGGAATTCAACACCATATATTTT. Its protein is CASRLMREFNTIYF.

The chain combines TRBV5-4 with TRBJ2-5; D unclear. Germline CDR1 is SGHNT and CDR2 is YYREEE (reference sequence). Trimming removed 4 bases from V and 4 bases from J, with 11 bases in between. This CDR3 region has 13 residues. The chain's CDR3 is CASSVAWGETQYF. The CDR3 DNA reads as TGTGCCAGCAGCGTGGCCTGGGGAGAGACCCAGTACTTC. The full variable domain, rest sourced from reference TRBV5-4 and TRBJ2-5, is ETGVTQSPTHLIKTRGQQVTLRCSSQSGHNTVSWYQQALGQGPQFIFQYYREEENGRGNFPPRFSGLQFPNYSSELNVNALELDDSALYLCASSVAWGETQYFGPGTRLLVL.

The CDR3 spells CASSLRGGGPLHF. The CDR3 DNA reads TGTGCCAGCAGCCTAAGAGGCGGGGGGCCCCTCCACTTT. The chain recombines TRBV2 with TRBJ1-6; tentative D call: TRBD1 (5 bases). Germline lookup yields CDR1 SNHLY and CDR2 FYNNEI. V dropped 6 bases and J dropped 13 bases, with 16 bases sitting between them. The CDR3 is made up of 13 amino acids.

This sequence joins TRBV4-3 and TRBJ2-2, with TRBD2 as a possible D gene (6 bases). V gave up 0 bases and J gave up 4 bases, with 6 bases separating them. There are 14 residues in the CDR3. CDR1 is LGHNA, CDR2 YSLEER, per germline. CDR3 sequence reads: CASSQEGGTGELFF. The CDR3 coding sequence is TGCGCCAGCAGCCAAGAGGGGGGCACCGGGGAGCTGTTTTTT.

The rearrangement links TRBV2 to TRBJ2-5; D not resolved. V was shortened by 6 bases and J by 6 bases, with 5 bases between the two germline ends. Germline V gene sequence: CDR1 SNHLY, CDR2 FYNNEI. The CDR3 runs to 10 residues. CDR3 nucleotides: TGTGCCAGCAGGAGACAGACCCAGTACTTC. It translates to CASRRQTQYF.

The chain couples TRBV2 to TRBJ2-3; a weak D match, TRBD2 (5 bases). The CDR3 runs 14 residues. Deletions cut 8 bases from V and 3 bases from J, with 15 bases between. Germline V lookup: CDR1 SNHLY, CDR2 FYNNEI. The CDR3 DNA reads as TGTGCCAGCGCTAACATGAGGGTGACAGATACGCAGTATTTT. Protein: CASANMRVTDTQYF.

A single count supports this clone. The genes are TRBV5-6 and TRBJ2-5; tentatively, D is TRBD2 (5 bases). Germline V gene lookup returns CDR1 SGHDT and CDR2 YYEEEE. Trimming removed 0 bases from V and 4 bases from J, with 10 bases in between. This CDR3 is 14 amino acids long. In nucleotides, the CDR3 is TGTGCCAGCAGCTTGGCGGCTAGCCCAGAGACCCAGTACTTC. Amino acids: CASSLAASPETQYF.

The chain links TRBV11-2 to TRBJ2-5, with 9 bases fitting TRBD2. The germline V gene encodes CDR1 SGHAT and CDR2 FQNNGV. Trimming took 1 base from V and 2 from J; bases not matched to a gene: 8. The CDR3 is 17 amino acids. For the CDR3, the DNA is TGTGCCAGCAGCTTAGGGGCTCCAGCGGGGGGTCAAGAGACCCAGTACTTC. It codes for CASSLGAPAGGQETQYF.

The rearrangement joins TRBV7-3 to TRBJ1-2; the D gene is possibly TRBD1 (5 bases). The CDR3 consists of 15 residues. CDR1 SGHTA and CDR2 FQGTGA come from the germline V gene. The V end lost 2 bases, the J end lost 6 bases, and 16 bases lay between the germline ends. The CDR3 nucleotides read TGTGCCAGCAGCTTAGACGGGGGTTCATGGGATGGCTACACCTTC. Encoded protein: CASSLDGGSWDGYTF. Drawing the rest from reference TRBV7-3 and TRBJ1-2, the complete variable domain is GAGVSQTPSNKVTEKGKYVELRCDPISGHTALYWYRQSLGQGPEFLIYFQGTGAADDSGLPNDRFFAVRPEGSVSTLKIQRTERGDSAVYLCASSLDGGSWDGYTFGSGTRLTVV.